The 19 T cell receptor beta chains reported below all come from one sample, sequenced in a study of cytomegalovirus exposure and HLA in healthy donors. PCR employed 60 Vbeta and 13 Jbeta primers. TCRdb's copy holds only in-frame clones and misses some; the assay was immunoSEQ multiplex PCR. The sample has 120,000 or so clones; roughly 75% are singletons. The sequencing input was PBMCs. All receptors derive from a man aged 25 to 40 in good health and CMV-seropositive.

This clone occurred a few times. CDR3 bases: TGTGCCAGCAGCTTTGGACTAGCGTATACCGGGGAGCTGTTTTTT. It codes for CASSFGLAYTGELFF. This chain connects TRBV5-5 to TRBJ2-2, with 9 bases fitting TRBD2. Germline-derived CDR1 and CDR2 are SGHKS and YYEKEE (reference sequence). Trimming removed 2 bases from V and 5 bases from J; junction bases left unmatched: 4. The CDR3 runs 15 residues. The entire variable domain, with the rest obtained from reference TRBV5-5 and TRBJ2-2, is as follows: DAGVTQSPTHLIKTRGQQVTLRCSPISGHKSVSWYQQVLGQGPQFIFQYYEKEERGRGNFPDRFSARQFPNYSSELNVNALLLGDSALYLCASSFGLAYTGELFFGEGSRLTVL.

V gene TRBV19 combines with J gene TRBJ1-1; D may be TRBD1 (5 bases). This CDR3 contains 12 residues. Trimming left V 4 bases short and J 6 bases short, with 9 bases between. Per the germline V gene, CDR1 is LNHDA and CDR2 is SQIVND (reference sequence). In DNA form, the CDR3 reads TGTGCCAGTAGTACAGGGCCTTCTGAAGCTTTCTTT. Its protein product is CASSTGPSEAFF.

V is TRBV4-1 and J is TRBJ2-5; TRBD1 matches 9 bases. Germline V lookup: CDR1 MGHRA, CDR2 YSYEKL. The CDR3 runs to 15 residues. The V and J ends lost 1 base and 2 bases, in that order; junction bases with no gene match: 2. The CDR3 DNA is TGCGCCAGCAGCCAAGGGACAGGGGTTCAAGAGACCCAGTACTTC. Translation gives CASSQGTGVQETQYF.

CDR3: CASSPGGTGSNIQYF. The CDR3 DNA reads as TGTGCCAGCAGCCCGGGAGGGACAGGGAGTAACATTCAGTACTTC. V gene TRBV13 combines with J gene TRBJ2-4; weak D call: TRBD1 (9 bases). The length of the CDR3 is 15 residues. V lost 5 bases, J lost 7 bases, and 18 bases lay in between. Per the germline V gene, CDR1 is PRHDT and CDR2 is FYEKMQ (reference sequence).

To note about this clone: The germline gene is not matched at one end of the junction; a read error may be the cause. CDR3: CASRYTTGPLLF. The CDR3 coding sequence is TGTGCCAGCAGATACACGACAGGGCCACTATTATTC. J is TRBJ1-2 and V is TRBV2; 7 bases are a match to TRBD1. The CDR3 has 12 amino acids. Germline loops: CDR1 SNHLY, CDR2 FYNNEI. The full variable domain, completed using reference TRBV2 and TRBJ1-2, is EPEVTQTPSHQVTQMGQEVILRCVPISNHLYFYWYRQILGQKVEFLVSFYNNEISEKSEIFDDQFSVERPDGSNFTLKIRSTKLEDSAMYFCASRYTTGPLLFGSGTRLTVV.

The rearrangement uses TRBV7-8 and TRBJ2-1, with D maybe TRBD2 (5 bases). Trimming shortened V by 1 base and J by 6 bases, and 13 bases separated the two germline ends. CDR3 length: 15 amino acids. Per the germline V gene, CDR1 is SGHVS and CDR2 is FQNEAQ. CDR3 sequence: CASSLGRGLLNEQFF. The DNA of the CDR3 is TGTGCCAGCAGCTTAGGCCGCGGACTCCTCAATGAGCAGTTCTTC. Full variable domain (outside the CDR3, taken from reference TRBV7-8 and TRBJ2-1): GAGVSQSPRYKVAKRGQDVALRCDPISGHVSLFWYQQALGQGPEFLTYFQNEAQLDKSGLPSDRFFAERPEGSVSTLKIQRTQQEDSAVYLCASSLGRGLLNEQFFGPGTRLTVL.

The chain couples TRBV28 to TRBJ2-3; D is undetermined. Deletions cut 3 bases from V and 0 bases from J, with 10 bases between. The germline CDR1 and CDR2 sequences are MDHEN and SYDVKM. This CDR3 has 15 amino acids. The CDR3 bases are TGTGCCAGCAGTTTCAACAGACCTAGCACAGATACGCAGTATTTT. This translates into CASSFNRPSTDTQYF.

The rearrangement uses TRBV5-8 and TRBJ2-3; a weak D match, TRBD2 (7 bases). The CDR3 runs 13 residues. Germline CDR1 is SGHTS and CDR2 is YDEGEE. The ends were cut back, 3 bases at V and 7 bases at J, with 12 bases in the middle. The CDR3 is CASSSRGPNTQYF. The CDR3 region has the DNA TGTGCCAGCAGCTCGCGGGGGCCAAATACGCAGTATTTT.

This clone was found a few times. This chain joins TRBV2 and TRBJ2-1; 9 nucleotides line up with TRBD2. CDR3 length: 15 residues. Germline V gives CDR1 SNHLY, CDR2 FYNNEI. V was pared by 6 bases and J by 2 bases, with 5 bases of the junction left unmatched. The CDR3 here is CASRQAGGPYNEQFF. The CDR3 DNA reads TGTGCCAGCAGGCAAGCGGGAGGACCCTACAATGAGCAGTTCTTC.

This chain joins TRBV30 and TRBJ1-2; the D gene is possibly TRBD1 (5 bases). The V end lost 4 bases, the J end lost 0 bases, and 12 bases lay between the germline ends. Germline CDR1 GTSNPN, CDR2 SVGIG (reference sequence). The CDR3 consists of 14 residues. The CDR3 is CAWTRTHSNYGYTF. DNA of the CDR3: TGTGCCTGGACCCGGACACACTCTAACTATGGCTACACCTTC.

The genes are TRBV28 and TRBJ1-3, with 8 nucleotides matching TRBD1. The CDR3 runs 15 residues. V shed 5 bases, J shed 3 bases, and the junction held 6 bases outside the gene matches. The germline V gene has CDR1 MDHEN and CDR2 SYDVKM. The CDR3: CASSTQGAGGNTIYF. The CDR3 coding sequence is TGTGCCAGCAGTACTCAGGGGGCCGGTGGAAACACCATATATTTT. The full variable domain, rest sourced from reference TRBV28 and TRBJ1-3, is DVKVTQSSRYLVKRTGEKVFLECVQDMDHENMFWYRQDPGLGLRLIYFSYDVKMKEKGDIPEGYSVSREKKERFSLILESASTNQTSMYLCASSTQGAGGNTIYFGEGSWLTVV.

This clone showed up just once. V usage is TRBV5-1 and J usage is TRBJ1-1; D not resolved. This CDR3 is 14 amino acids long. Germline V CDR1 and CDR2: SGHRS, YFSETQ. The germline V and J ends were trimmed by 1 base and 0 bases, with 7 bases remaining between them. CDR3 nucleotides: TGCGCCAGCAGCTTGTCCGGGTTGAACACTGAAGCTTTCTTT. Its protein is CASSLSGLNTEAFF.

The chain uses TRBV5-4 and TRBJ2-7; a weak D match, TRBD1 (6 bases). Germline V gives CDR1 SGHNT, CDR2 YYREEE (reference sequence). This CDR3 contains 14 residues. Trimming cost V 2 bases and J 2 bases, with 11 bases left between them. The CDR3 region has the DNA TGTGCCAGCAGCTTTATGGGGGCCCCCTACGAGCAGTACTTC. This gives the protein CASSFMGAPYEQYF.

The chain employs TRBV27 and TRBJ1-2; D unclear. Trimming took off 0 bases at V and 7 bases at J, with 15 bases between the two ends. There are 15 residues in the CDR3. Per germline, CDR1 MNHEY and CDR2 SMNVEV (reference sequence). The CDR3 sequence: CASSLSGEAGFGYTF. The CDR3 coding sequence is TGTGCCAGCAGTTTATCTGGGGAGGCCGGTTTTGGCTACACCTTC.

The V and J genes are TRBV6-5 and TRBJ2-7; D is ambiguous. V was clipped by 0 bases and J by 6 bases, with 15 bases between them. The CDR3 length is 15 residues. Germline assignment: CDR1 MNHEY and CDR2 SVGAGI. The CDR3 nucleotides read TGTGCCAGCAGTTACTCGAGGCTAGTCCAGATCGAGCAGTACTTC. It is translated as CASSYSRLVQIEQYF.

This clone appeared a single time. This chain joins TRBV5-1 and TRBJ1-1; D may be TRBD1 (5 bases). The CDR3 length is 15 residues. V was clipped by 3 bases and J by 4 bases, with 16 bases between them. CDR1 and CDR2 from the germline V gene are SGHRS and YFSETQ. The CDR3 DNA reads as TGCGCCAGCAGCTCTCAGGGATCTTCCCTCACTGAAGCTTTCTTT. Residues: CASSSQGSSLTEAFF. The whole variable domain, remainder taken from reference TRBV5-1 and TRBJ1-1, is KAGVTQTPRYLIKTRGQQVTLSCSPISGHRSVSWYQQTPGQGLQFLFEYFSETQRNKGNFPGRFSGRQFSNSRSEMNVSTLELGDSALYLCASSSQGSSLTEAFFGQGTRLTVV.

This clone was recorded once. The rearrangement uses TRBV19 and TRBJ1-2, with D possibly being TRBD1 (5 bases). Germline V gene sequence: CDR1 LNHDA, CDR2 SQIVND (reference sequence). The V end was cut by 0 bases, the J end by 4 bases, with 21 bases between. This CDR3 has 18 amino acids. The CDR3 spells CASSIDAGYLDRPYGYTF. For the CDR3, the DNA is TGTGCCAGTAGTATAGATGCAGGGTACCTGGATCGACCCTATGGCTACACCTTC. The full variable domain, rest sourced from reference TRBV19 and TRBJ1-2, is DGGITQSPKYLFRKEGQNVTLSCEQNLNHDAMYWYRQDPGQGLRLIYYSQIVNDFQKGDIAEGYSVSREKKESFPLTVTSAQKNPTAFYLCASSIDAGYLDRPYGYTFGSGTRLTVV.

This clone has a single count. The CDR3, as DNA: TGTGCCAGCAGATCCAGGGTTCAGCCCCAGCATTTT. Its protein product is CASRSRVQPQHF. The chain uses TRBV6-6 and TRBJ1-5, with D possibly TRBD1 on 5 matching bases. V was cut by 6 bases and J by 6 bases, with 9 bases left in between. This CDR3 contains 12 residues. Germline CDR1 MNHNY, CDR2 SVGAGI (reference sequence).

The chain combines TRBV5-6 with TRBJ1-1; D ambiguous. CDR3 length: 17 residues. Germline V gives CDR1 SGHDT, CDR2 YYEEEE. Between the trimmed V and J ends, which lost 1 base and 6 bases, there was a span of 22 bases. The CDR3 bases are TGTGCCAGCAGCTTGTTTGGGTCGTCGGCCGGCGGCGCTGAAGCTTTCTTT. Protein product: CASSLFGSSAGGAEAFF.